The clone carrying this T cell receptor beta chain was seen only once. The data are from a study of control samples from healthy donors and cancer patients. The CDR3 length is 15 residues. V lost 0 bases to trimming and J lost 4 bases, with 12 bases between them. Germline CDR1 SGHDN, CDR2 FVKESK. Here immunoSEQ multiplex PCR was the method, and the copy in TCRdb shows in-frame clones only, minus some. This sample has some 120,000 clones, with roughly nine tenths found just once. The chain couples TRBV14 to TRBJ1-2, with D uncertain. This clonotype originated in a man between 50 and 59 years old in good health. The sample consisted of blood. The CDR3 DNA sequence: TGTGCCAGCAGCCAAGATCCTAAAGGGCCCTATGGCTACACCTTC. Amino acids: CASSQDPKGPYGYTF.